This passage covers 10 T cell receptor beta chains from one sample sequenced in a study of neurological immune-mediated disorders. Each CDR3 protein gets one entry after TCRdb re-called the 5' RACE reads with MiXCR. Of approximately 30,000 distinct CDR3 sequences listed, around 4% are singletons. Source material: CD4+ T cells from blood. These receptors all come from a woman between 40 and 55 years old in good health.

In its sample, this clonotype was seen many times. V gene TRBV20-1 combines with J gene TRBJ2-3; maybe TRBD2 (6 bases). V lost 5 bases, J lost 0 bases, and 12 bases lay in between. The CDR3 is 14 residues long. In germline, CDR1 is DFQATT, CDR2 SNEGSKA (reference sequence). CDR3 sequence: CSAPPSASTDTQYF. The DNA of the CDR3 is TGCAGTGCTCCCCCTAGCGCTAGCACAGATACGCAGTATTTT.

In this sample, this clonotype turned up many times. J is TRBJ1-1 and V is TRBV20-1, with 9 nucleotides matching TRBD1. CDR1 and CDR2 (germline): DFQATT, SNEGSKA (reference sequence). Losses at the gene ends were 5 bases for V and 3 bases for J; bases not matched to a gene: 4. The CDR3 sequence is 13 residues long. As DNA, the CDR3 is TGCAGTGCTCAGCGGACAGGGGACACTGAAGCTTTCTTT. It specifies CSAQRTGDTEAFF.

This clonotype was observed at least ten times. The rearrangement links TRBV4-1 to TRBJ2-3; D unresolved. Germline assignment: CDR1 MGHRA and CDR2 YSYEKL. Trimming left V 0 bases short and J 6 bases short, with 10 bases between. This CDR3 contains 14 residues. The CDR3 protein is CASSQDPKTDTQYF. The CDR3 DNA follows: TGCGCCAGCAGCCAAGACCCTAAGACGGATACGCAGTATTTT.

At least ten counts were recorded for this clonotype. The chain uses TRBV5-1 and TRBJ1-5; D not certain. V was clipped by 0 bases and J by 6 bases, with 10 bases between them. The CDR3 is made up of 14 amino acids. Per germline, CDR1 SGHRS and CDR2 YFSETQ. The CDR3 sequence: CASSLEAGSQPQHF. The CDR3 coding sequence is TGCGCCAGCAGCTTGGAAGCGGGGAGTCAGCCCCAGCATTTT.

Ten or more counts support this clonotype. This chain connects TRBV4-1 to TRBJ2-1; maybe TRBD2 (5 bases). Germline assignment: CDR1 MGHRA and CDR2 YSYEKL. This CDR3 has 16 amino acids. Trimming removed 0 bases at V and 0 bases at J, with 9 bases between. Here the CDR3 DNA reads TGCGCCAGCAGCCAAGATGTCCGGGGCTCCTACAATGAGCAGTTCTTC. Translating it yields CASSQDVRGSYNEQFF.

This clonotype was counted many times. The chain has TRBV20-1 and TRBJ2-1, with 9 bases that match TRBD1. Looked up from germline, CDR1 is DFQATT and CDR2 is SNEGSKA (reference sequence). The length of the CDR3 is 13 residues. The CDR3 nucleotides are TGCACCGCAACAGGGGGCAAATACAATGAGCAGTTCTTC. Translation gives CTATGGKYNEQFF.

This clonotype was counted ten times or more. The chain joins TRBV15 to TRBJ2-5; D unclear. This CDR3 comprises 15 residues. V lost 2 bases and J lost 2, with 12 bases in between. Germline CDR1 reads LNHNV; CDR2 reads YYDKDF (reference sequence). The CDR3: CATSRQSGRQETQYF. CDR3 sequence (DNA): TGTGCCACCAGCAGACAATCAGGACGTCAAGAGACCCAGTACTTC.

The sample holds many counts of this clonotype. The CDR3 DNA is TGCAGTGCTACTAGACTAGCGGGGGGTCACAATGAGCAGTTCTTC. As protein: CSATRLAGGHNEQFF. The chain employs TRBV20-1 and TRBJ2-1; 13 bases agree with TRBD2. Per the germline V gene, CDR1 is DFQATT and CDR2 is SNEGSKA (reference sequence). This CDR3 is 15 amino acids long. The V gene end was trimmed by 4 bases and the J gene end by 5 bases; junction bases not matched to a gene: 5.

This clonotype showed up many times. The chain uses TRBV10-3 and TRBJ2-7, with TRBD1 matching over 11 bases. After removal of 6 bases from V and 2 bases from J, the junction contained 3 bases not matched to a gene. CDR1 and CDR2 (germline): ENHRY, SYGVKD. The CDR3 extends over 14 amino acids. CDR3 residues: CAISLGQGAYEQYF. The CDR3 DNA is TGTGCCATCAGCTTGGGACAGGGGGCCTACGAGCAGTACTTC.

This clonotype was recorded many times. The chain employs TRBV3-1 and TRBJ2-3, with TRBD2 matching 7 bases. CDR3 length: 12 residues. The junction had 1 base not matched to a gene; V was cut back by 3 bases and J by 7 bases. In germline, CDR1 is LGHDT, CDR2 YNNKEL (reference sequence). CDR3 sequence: CASSQGLNTQYF. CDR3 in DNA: TGTGCCAGCAGCCAGGGACTAAATACGCAGTATTTT.